These 5 T cell receptor beta chains share one sample of origin, sequenced in a study of blood T cell repertoires in COVID-19. TCRdb's table, derived via immunoSEQ multiplex PCR, lists solely in-frame clones and lacks some. The sample consists of 270,000 or so clones, about 91% of them appearing once. Sequences were obtained from PBMCs or T cells enriched from blood (not recorded which). These receptors were obtained from a middle-aged man who had been exposed to COVID-19.

This chain joins TRBV5-1 and TRBJ2-7, with TRBD1 as a possible D gene (5 bases). Trimming took off 0 bases at V and 0 bases at J, with 10 bases between the two ends. Germline V CDR1 and CDR2: SGHRS, YFSETQ. The CDR3 consists of 15 residues. The CDR3 sequence is CASSLDRSSSYEQYF. The CDR3 nucleotides read TGCGCCAGCAGCTTGGACAGGTCAAGCTCCTACGAGCAGTACTTC. Full variable domain (remainder filled in from reference TRBV5-1 and TRBJ2-7): KAGVTQTPRYLIKTRGQQVTLSCSPISGHRSVSWYQQTPGQGLQFLFEYFSETQRNKGNFPGRFSGRQFSNSRSEMNVSTLELGDSALYLCASSLDRSSSYEQYFGPGTRLTVT.

The gene calls are TRBV6-5 and TRBJ1-2, with a possible D match to TRBD1 (6 bases). The CDR3 contains 15 residues. V was clipped by 6 bases and J by 4 bases, with 18 bases between them. Germline loops: CDR1 MNHEY, CDR2 SVGAGI. The CDR3 nucleotides read TGTGCCAGCAGACCCTACAGGGAGAAATCCTATGGCTACACCTTC. This sequence encodes CASRPYREKSYGYTF.

The chain employs TRBV28 and TRBJ1-4, with 8 positions matching TRBD1. The germline V gene has CDR1 MDHEN and CDR2 SYDVKM. V was pared by 9 bases and J by 0 bases, with 9 bases of the junction left unmatched. The CDR3 is made up of 16 amino acids. CDR3 sequence reads: CASNRDRTPTNEKLFF. DNA for the CDR3: TGTGCCAGTAACCGGGACAGGACCCCAACTAATGAAAAACTGTTTTTT. The variable domain in full, with the rest retrieved from reference TRBV28 and TRBJ1-4, is DVKVTQSSRYLVKRTGEKVFLECVQDMDHENMFWYRQDPGLGLRLIYFSYDVKMKEKGDIPEGYSVSREKKERFSLILESASTNQTSMYLCASNRDRTPTNEKLFFGSGTQLSVL.

J is TRBJ2-1 and V is TRBV19; tentatively, D is TRBD1 (9 bases). Germline CDR1 LNHDA, CDR2 SQIVND (reference sequence). V shed 6 bases and J shed 8 bases, with 26 bases lying between them. The CDR3 spans 17 residues. CDR3 sequence reads: CASRPDRGGAGAYEQFF. DNA for the CDR3: TGTGCCAGTAGACCGGACAGGGGTGGAGCGGGAGCTTATGAGCAGTTCTTC. Together with reference TRBV19 and TRBJ2-1, the CDR3 gives the full variable domain: DGGITQSPKYLFRKEGQNVTLSCEQNLNHDAMYWYRQDPGQGLRLIYYSQIVNDFQKGDIAEGYSVSREKKESFPLTVTSAQKNPTAFYLCASRPDRGGAGAYEQFFGPGTRLTVL.

This rearrangement joins TRBV5-1 to TRBJ1-1; TRBD1 agrees at 7 bases. V lost 3 bases to trimming and J lost 5 bases; unmatched junction nucleotides: 10. The V gene's germline CDR1 is SGHRS and CDR2 YFSETQ. This CDR3 has 15 amino acids. The CDR3 here is CASSSDDRERTEAFF. CDR3 nucleotide sequence: TGCGCCAGCAGCTCCGACGACAGGGAGCGGACTGAAGCTTTCTTT.